This is a list of T cell receptor beta chains from one sample in a study of blood T cell repertoires in COVID-19. The table came from immunoSEQ multiplex PCR; TCRdb's copy has only in-frame clones and leaves some out. The sample gives 95,000 to 100,000 clones, more than 65% of which show up once; about 10% is in the top ten. Sequencing used peripheral blood. The source of these receptors is an elderly woman with acute or convalescent COVID-19. Each CDR3 is given with its conserved first and last residue. The D gene is left open where the match is weak. Size values are once, few and many counts, or a class for expanded clones, and some rows have none.

v_gene	j_gene	d_gene	abundance	CDR3nt	CDR3aa
TRBV24-1	TRBJ2-1	TRBD2	NA	TGTGCCACCAGTGATTTAAGCGGGGGGGCGTACAATGAGCAGTTCTTC	CATSDLSGGAYNEQFF
TRBV6-8	TRBJ2-3	NA	NA	TGTGCCAGCGGTGGGGGCCACACAGATACGCAGTATTTT	CASGGGHTDTQYF
TRBV11-3	TRBJ2-3	TRBD2	NA	TGTGCCAGCAGCTCCTCGACTAGCAGCCACGCAGATACGCAGTATTTT	CASSSSTSSHADTQYF
TRBV10-3	TRBJ1-2	NA	NA	TGTGCCATCAGTGATTTTGGACTTACCTATAAAGGCTACACCTTC	CAISDFGLTYKGYTF
TRBV7-2	TRBJ2-2	TRBD1	NA	TGTGCCAGCAGCTTTCGTCGGGACAGGGTTAACACCGGGGAGCTGTTTTTT	CASSFRRDRVNTGELFF
TRBV5-8	TRBJ2-5	NA	NA	TGTGCCAGCAGCTTGGTTCGACTAGTGAAAGAGACCCAGTACTTC	CASSLVRLVKETQYF
TRBV3-1/TRBV3-2	TRBJ2-5	TRBD2	NA	TGTGCCAGCAGCCGACCCGGGACTAGCGGGGGGGCGGAGACCCAGTACTTC	CASSRPGTSGGAETQYF
TRBV2	TRBJ1-5	NA	NA	TGTGCCAGCAGTGAGAGGCAGAATAGCAATCAGCCCCAGCATTTT	CASSERQNSNQPQHF
TRBV28	TRBJ2-1	TRBD1	NA	TGTGCCAGCAGTCCGGGACAGGGCATGGCGGTCTACAATGAGCAGTTCTTC	CASSPGQGMAVYNEQFF
TRBV5-6	TRBJ1-5	TRBD1	NA	TGTGCCAGCAGCTCCTCCGGGACAGGGAAAGAAGAGCCCCAGCATTTT	CASSSSGTGKEEPQHF
TRBV5-1	TRBJ2-3	NA	NA	TGCGCCAGCAGCTTGCCACTGTCTAGCACAGATACGCAGTATTTT	CASSLPLSSTDTQYF
TRBV29-1	TRBJ1-1	TRBD1	NA	TGCAGCGTAGGGACAGGGCCCACTGAAGCTTTCTTT	CSVGTGPTEAFF
TRBV7-9	TRBJ1-1	TRBD1	NA	TGTGCCAGCCGCCCTACAGGGGGCCGTCTAATCGCTGAAGCTTTCTTT	CASRPTGGRLIAEAFF
TRBV5-1	TRBJ2-2	NA	NA	TGCGCCAGCAGCTTGGCAGGGGTCACAAACACCGGGGAGCTGTTTTTT	CASSLAGVTNTGELFF
TRBV5-1	TRBJ1-1	NA	NA	TGCGCCAGCAGCACTGACAGACCCAACACTGAAGCTTTCTTT	CASSTDRPNTEAFF
TRBV4-2	TRBJ2-3	NA	NA	TGTGCCAGCAGCCAGGAGAAACTCCTAAAATCTAGCACAGATACGCAGTATTTT	CASSQEKLLKSSTDTQYF
TRBV28	TRBJ1-1	TRBD1	NA	TGTGCCAGTGGGACAGCTACTATGAACACTGAAGCTTTCTTT	CASGTATMNTEAFF
TRBV28	TRBJ2-7	TRBD1	once	TGTGCCAGCAGTCCCGGGACAGGGGGAACCTACGAGCAGTACTTC	CASSPGTGGTYEQYF
TRBV27	TRBJ2-1	NA	NA	TGTGCCAGGGAGGAGGGGTTTTACAATGAGCAGTTCTTC	CAREEGFYNEQFF
TRBV28	TRBJ1-2	NA	NA	TGTGCCAGCAGCCTCGGGTGGGACTATGGCTACACCTTC	CASSLGWDYGYTF
TRBV29-1	TRBJ2-4	TRBD2	NA	TGCAGCGCACTGGCGGGGGGAAGTCTAGCCAAAAACATTCAGTACTTC	CSALAGGSLAKNIQYF
TRBV28	TRBJ1-4	NA	NA	TGTGCCAGCAGTTTAGGGGGGGCGGCTAATGAAAAACTGTTTTTT	CASSLGGAANEKLFF
TRBV11-2	TRBJ2-2	TRBD2	NA	TGTGCCAGCAGCCCAACACCGGGGGGTACCGGGGAGCTGTTTTTT	CASSPTPGGTGELFF
TRBV7-6	TRBJ2-5	TRBD2	NA	TGTGCCAGCAGCTTATCGGGGGGGTACACGCCGATGGAGACCCAGTACTTC	CASSLSGGYTPMETQYF
TRBV19	TRBJ1-5	NA	NA	TGTGCCAGTACCATAGGACAGAGCAATCAGCCCCAGCATTTT	CASTIGQSNQPQHF
TRBV2	TRBJ1-5	NA	NA	TGTGCCAGCAGCAAGACGGGGATTAGCAATCAGCCCCAGCATTTT	CASSKTGISNQPQHF
TRBV2	TRBJ2-3	TRBD2	NA	TGTGCCAGCAGTGAATCGAGCGGGAGGGGCACAGATACGCAGTATTTT	CASSESSGRGTDTQYF
TRBV18	TRBJ1-2	NA	NA	TGTGCCAGCTCACCCAAAACAGGACCGAGAGCTAACTATGGCTACACCTTC	CASSPKTGPRANYGYTF
TRBV2	TRBJ2-2	NA	NA	TGTGCCAGCAGTGAATTGAGGCAGGGGTACACCGGGGAGCTGTTTTTT	CASSELRQGYTGELFF
TRBV7-2	TRBJ1-1	TRBD1	NA	TGTGCCAGCAGCGCCCCGGGAGGGGGCAGCACTGAAGCTTTCTTT	CASSAPGGGSTEAFF
TRBV7-9	TRBJ1-4	NA	few	TGTGCCAGCAGAGCGTTAGGAACTAATGAAAAACTGTTTTTT	CASRALGTNEKLFF
TRBV28	TRBJ1-2	NA	NA	TGTGCCAGCAGTCGGACGGGGGGCGCGGGCGGCTACACCTTC	CASSRTGGAGGYTF
TRBV15	TRBJ1-2	NA	few	TGTGCCACCAGCCCCGGGTCTAGCCGCTTTAACTATGGCTACACCTTC	CATSPGSSRFNYGYTF
TRBV4-1	TRBJ1-2	TRBD1	NA	TGCGCCAGCAGCCAAAGGACAGGGGAACGTTATGGCTACACCTTC	CASSQRTGERYGYTF
TRBV28	TRBJ1-1	TRBD1	NA	TGTGCCAGCAGTCCGGACAGGGGGCGCGGCACTGAAGCTTTCTTT	CASSPDRGRGTEAFF
TRBV5-4	TRBJ2-1	TRBD1	NA	TGTGCCAGCAGCGGGGGGGGACAGGGAAGTTATGAGCAGTTCTTC	CASSGGGQGSYEQFF
TRBV12-3/TRBV12-4	TRBJ2-7	NA	NA	TGTGCCAGCAGTATCCTTTACGAGCAGTACTTC	CASSILYEQYF
TRBV24-1	TRBJ2-2	TRBD1	NA	TGTGCCACCAGTACAACAGGGGAGAACGGGGAGCTGTTTTTT	CATSTTGENGELFF
TRBV5-1	TRBJ2-5	TRBD2	NA	TGCGCCAGCACCACCGGGACTAGCGGCCAAGAGACCCAGTACTTC	CASTTGTSGQETQYF
TRBV2	TRBJ1-2	NA	NA	TGTGCCAGCAGCTTACTCCAGGGCGGTCATGGCTACACCTTC	CASSLLQGGHGYTF
TRBV5-4	TRBJ2-6	NA	NA	TGTGCCAGCAGCCAAAGTCGGTCTGGGGCCAACGTCCTGACTTTC	CASSQSRSGANVLTF
TRBV5-8	TRBJ1-2	NA	NA	TGTGCCAGCATCTTACGGGGGTTGCGAAACTATGGCTACACCTTC	CASILRGLRNYGYTF